The entry below describes one T cell receptor (beta chain). Trimming shortened V by 5 bases and J by 8 bases, and 9 bases separated the two germline ends. The germline V gene encodes CDR1 LGHNA and CDR2 YSLEER. CDR3 length: 11 amino acids. Primers included in the PCR were 60 Vbeta and 13 Jbeta primers. TCRdb's copy holds only in-frame clones and misses some; the assay was immunoSEQ multiplex PCR. The top ten clones hold around 3.1% of a sample with about 180,000 clones, roughly three quarters of them seen once. The sample belongs to a study of cytomegalovirus exposure and HLA in healthy donors. This receptor was taken from a woman aged 50 to 60 in good health and CMV-seropositive. This rearrangement joins TRBV4-3 to TRBJ1-2; D not resolved. Sequencing was done on a sample of PBMCs. In DNA, the CDR3 is TGCGCCAGCAGCGAGGGCACCGGCTACACCTTC. Translation: CASSEGTGYTF.